This T cell receptor (beta chain) is from a study of shared clonotypes between healthy human individuals. Study results and caveats: Shared clonotypes across all four donors exceeded non-shared ones in generation probability. Represented genetic and exposure-history diversity was restricted by having few donors.

Germline CDR1 reads MNHEY; CDR2 reads SMNVEV (reference sequence). This CDR3 contains 15 residues. Trimming left V 7 bases short and J 4 bases short, with 16 bases between. As concerns this clone: Its antigen is unknown.

Clones were read by immunoSEQ multiplex PCR, and TCRdb kept only the in-frame ones, dropping some. This sample has roughly 2.5 million clones; more than 80% occur once, and the top ten carry over 0.12%. The origin of this receptor is a man younger than 35 in good health. Sequencing was done on a sample of naive CD4+ T cells sorted from blood. Described subset: CD45RA+ positively selected. The chain combines TRBV27 with TRBJ1-4, with no clear D. The DNA for the CDR3 is TGTGCCAGCACCATCAAGACGGGCTTTAATGAAAAACTGTTTTTT. This gives the protein CASTIKTGFNEKLFF.